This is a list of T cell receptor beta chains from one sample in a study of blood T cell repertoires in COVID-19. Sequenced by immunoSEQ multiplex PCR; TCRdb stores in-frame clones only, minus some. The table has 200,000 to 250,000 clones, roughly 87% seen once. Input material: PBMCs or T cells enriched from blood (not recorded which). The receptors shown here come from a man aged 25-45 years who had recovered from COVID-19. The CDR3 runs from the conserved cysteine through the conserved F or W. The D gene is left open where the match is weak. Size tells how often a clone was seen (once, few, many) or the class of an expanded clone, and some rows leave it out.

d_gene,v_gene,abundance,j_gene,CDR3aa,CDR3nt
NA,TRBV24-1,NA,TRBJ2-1,CATTRLGTTDEQFF,TGTGCCACCACGAGACTCGGGACAACCGATGAGCAGTTCTTC
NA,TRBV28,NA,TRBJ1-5,CASSLWRTDRNQPQHF,TGTGCCAGCAGTTTGTGGCGGACAGACCGCAATCAGCCCCAGCATTTT
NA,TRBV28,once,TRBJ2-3,CASSLPAGPSTDTQYF,TGTGCCAGCAGCTTACCCGCGGGGCCTAGCACAGATACGCAGTATTTT
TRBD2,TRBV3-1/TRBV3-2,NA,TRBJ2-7,CASSQRILAGGVYEQYF,TGTGCCAGCAGCCAACGGATTTTAGCGGGAGGGGTCTACGAGCAGTACTTC
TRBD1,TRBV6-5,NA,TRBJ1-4,CASREGALWEKLFF,TGTGCCAGCAGGGAGGGGGCTCTCTGGGAAAAACTGTTTTTT
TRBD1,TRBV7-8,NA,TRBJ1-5,CASSFTGDIQPQHF,TGTGCCAGCAGCTTCACAGGGGACATTCAGCCCCAGCATTTT
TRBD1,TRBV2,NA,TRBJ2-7,CASSGTGGYEQYF,TGTGCCAGCAGTGGGACAGGGGGATACGAGCAGTACTTC
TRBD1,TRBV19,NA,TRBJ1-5,CASSDPGQGSNQPQHF,TGTGCCAGTAGTGACCCGGGACAGGGGTCTAATCAGCCCCAGCATTTT
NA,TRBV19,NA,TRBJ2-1,CASSIKRRPSYNEQFF,TGTGCCAGTAGTATAAAGCGGAGACCTTCCTACAATGAGCAGTTCTTC
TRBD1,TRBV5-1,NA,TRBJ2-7,CASSLVAARGRGEQYF,TGCGCCAGCAGCTTGGTAGCCGCCAGGGGGCGAGGCGAGCAGTACTTC
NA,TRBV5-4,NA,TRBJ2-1,CASSSGQLYNEQFF,TGTGCCAGCAGCTCCGGACAGTTGTACAATGAGCAGTTCTTC
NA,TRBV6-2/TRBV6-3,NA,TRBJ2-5,CASSYGLTQYF,TGTGCCAGCAGTTACGGGCTGACCCAGTACTTC
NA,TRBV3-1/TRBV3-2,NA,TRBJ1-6,CASSQSNRDLSPLHF,TGTGCCAGCAGCCAAAGTAACAGGGATCTTTCACCCCTCCACTTT
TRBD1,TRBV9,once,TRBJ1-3,CASSVDPQGARSGNTIYF,TGTGCCAGCAGCGTAGACCCTCAGGGGGCGCGGTCAGGAAACACCATATATTTT
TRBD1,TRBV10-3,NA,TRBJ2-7,CAISAQGNEQYF,TGTGCCATCAGCGCACAGGGGAACGAGCAGTACTTC
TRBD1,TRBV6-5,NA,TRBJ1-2,CASGTAPRGTYGYTF,TGTGCCAGTGGGACAGCACCAAGGGGGACCTATGGCTACACCTTC
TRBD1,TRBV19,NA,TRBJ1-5,CASAGTGQQPQHF,TGTGCCAGTGCCGGGACAGGTCAACAGCCCCAGCATTTT
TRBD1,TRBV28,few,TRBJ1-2,CASSRPGQGAGDGYTF,TGTGCCAGCAGCCGACCGGGACAGGGGGCTGGCGATGGCTACACCTTC
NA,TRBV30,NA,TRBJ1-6,CASEAQTALPSSYNSPLHF,TGTGCCTCAGAAGCACAGACAGCCTTACCAAGCTCCTATAATTCACCCCTCCACTTT
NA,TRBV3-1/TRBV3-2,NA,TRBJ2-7,CASSQDSGGYEQYF,TGTGCCAGCAGCCAAGACAGTGGCGGCTACGAGCAGTACTTC
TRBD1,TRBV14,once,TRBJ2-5,CASSPRQGRETQYF,TGTGCCAGCAGCCCCCGACAGGGCCGAGAGACCCAGTACTTC
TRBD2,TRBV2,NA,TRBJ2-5,CASSPTSGGGETQYF,TGTGCCAGCAGCCCGACTAGCGGGGGAGGCGAGACCCAGTACTTC
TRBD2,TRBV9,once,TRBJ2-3,CASSVSSGRSPTDTQYF,TGTGCCAGCAGCGTATCAAGCGGGAGGTCTCCCACAGATACGCAGTATTTT
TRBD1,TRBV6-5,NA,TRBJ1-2,CATPTGEDGYTF,TGTGCCACGCCGACAGGGGAAGATGGCTACACCTTC
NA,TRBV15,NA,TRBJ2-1,CATSPEELASVYNEQFF,TGTGCCACCAGCCCCGAAGAGCTAGCGTCTGTCTACAATGAGCAGTTCTTC
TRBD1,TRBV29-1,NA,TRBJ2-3,CSVIRDRGRLDTQYF,TGCAGCGTTATTCGGGACAGGGGGCGATTGGATACGCAGTATTTT
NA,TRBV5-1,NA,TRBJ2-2,CASSQRDTGELFF,TGCGCCAGCAGCCAACGGGACACCGGGGAGCTGTTTTTT
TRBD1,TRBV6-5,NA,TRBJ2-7,CASKQGAFEQYF,TGTGCCAGTAAGCAGGGGGCATTCGAGCAGTACTTC
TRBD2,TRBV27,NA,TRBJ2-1,CASSHGLAASYNEQFF,TGTGCCAGCAGTCATGGGCTAGCGGCCTCATACAATGAGCAGTTCTTC